This is a list of T cell receptor beta chains from one sample in a study of blood T cell repertoires in COVID-19. Profiled with immunoSEQ multiplex PCR; TCRdb holds only in-frame clones, not every one. The sample has more than 15,000 clones; about nine tenths are singletons. The sample taken for sequencing was peripheral blood. The source of these receptors is a human donor in a cohort sampled during active COVID-19. Both conserved end residues are part of each CDR3. The order of the fields is D gene, J gene, V gene, clone size, CDR3 protein, CDR3 DNA. A D gene is named only where the DNA matches it firmly. Clone size is given for some rows only: seen once, a few or many times, or a class if the clone is expanded.

D: -
J: TRBJ2-3
V: TRBV19
size: -
CDR3: CATKRQALTDTQYF
DNA: TGTGCCACAAAGCGACAGGCCCTCACAGATACGCAGTATTTT

D: -
J: TRBJ1-2
V: TRBV5-8
size: once
CDR3: CASRFAGYGYTF
DNA: TGTGCCAGCAGATTTGCGGGTTATGGCTACACCTTC

D: TRBD2
J: TRBJ2-5
V: TRBV3-1/TRBV3-2
size: -
CDR3: CASRRLAGGGTETQYF
DNA: TGTGCCAGCAGGCGACTAGCGGGAGGAGGAACAGAGACCCAGTACTTC

D: TRBD2
J: TRBJ2-5
V: TRBV4-2
size: -
CDR3: CASSPYPRTSGTQETQYF
DNA: TGTGCCAGCAGCCCTTATCCCCGGACTAGCGGGACTCAAGAGACCCAGTACTTC

D: TRBD2
J: TRBJ2-2
V: TRBV7-3
size: -
CDR3: CASRPGTSGRALGTGELFF
DNA: TGTGCCAGCAGACCCGGGACTAGCGGGAGGGCCCTCGGTACCGGGGAGCTGTTTTTT

D: -
J: TRBJ1-4
V: TRBV5-1
size: -
CDR3: CASSLGGDNEKLFF
DNA: TGCGCCAGCAGCCTGGGGGGGGACAATGAAAAACTGTTTTTT

D: TRBD2
J: TRBJ2-3
V: TRBV29-1
size: -
CDR3: CSAYGGGKYF
DNA: TGCAGCGCTTATGGGGGGGGAAAGTATTTT

D: TRBD1
J: TRBJ1-2
V: TRBV5-4
size: -
CDR3: CASSPGQVTNYGYTF
DNA: TGTGCCAGCAGCCCAGGACAGGTGACTAACTATGGCTACACCTTC

D: -
J: TRBJ2-1
V: TRBV6-5
size: -
CDR3: CASSRTPNNEQFF
DNA: TGTGCCAGCAGCCGGACTCCAAACAATGAGCAGTTCTTC

D: -
J: TRBJ2-5
V: TRBV5-1
size: -
CDR3: CASSFPGETQYF
DNA: TGCGCCAGCAGCTTCCCCGGAGAGACCCAGTACTTC

D: -
J: TRBJ2-5
V: TRBV18
size: -
CDR3: CASSPAQETQYF
DNA: TGTGCCAGCTCACCAGCGCAAGAGACCCAGTACTTC

D: -
J: TRBJ2-7
V: TRBV28
size: -
CDR3: CASSPGLDYEQYF
DNA: TGTGCCAGCAGTCCGGGATTAGACTACGAGCAGTACTTC

D: -
J: TRBJ2-7
V: TRBV6-6
size: -
CDR3: CASSYGQGSYEQYF
DNA: TGTGCCAGCAGTTACGGGCAGGGTTCCTACGAGCAGTACTTC

D: TRBD1
J: TRBJ1-3
V: TRBV9
size: -
CDR3: CASSAGTDTIYF
DNA: TGTGCCAGCAGCGCCGGGACAGACACCATATATTTT

D: -
J: TRBJ1-1
V: TRBV5-1
size: -
CDR3: CASSLKLDTEAFF
DNA: TGCGCCAGCAGCTTGAAGCTGGACACTGAAGCTTTCTTT

D: -
J: TRBJ1-1
V: TRBV19
size: -
CDR3: CASSQQSNTEAFF
DNA: TGTGCCAGTAGTCAACAGAGTAACACTGAAGCTTTCTTT

D: TRBD1
J: TRBJ1-2
V: TRBV12-3/TRBV12-4
size: -
CDR3: CASSSNRGNGYTF
DNA: TGTGCCAGCAGTTCAAACAGGGGGAACGGCTACACCTTC

D: TRBD2
J: TRBJ2-5
V: TRBV19
size: -
CDR3: CASSTGLAVQETQYF
DNA: TGTGCCAGTAGTACAGGACTAGCGGTTCAAGAGACCCAGTACTTC

D: TRBD1
J: TRBJ1-1
V: TRBV5-1
size: few
CDR3: CASSWDSNTEAFF
DNA: TGCGCCAGCAGCTGGGACAGTAACACTGAAGCTTTCTTT

D: -
J: TRBJ1-1
V: TRBV29-1
size: -
CDR3: CSVLPRAGIMNTEAFF
DNA: TGCAGCGTTCTTCCCCGGGCAGGGATTATGAACACTGAAGCTTTCTTT

D: TRBD2
J: TRBJ2-3
V: TRBV28
size: once
CDR3: CASIGTSGRAPPDTQYF
DNA: TGTGCCAGCATCGGGACTAGCGGGAGGGCCCCCCCAGATACGCAGTATTTT

D: TRBD2
J: TRBJ2-1
V: TRBV19
size: -
CDR3: CASNLAGGSYNEQFF
DNA: TGTGCCAGTAACCTAGCGGGAGGATCCTACAATGAGCAGTTCTTC

D: TRBD1
J: TRBJ1-5
V: TRBV28
size: -
CDR3: CASSSLGQGDQPQHF
DNA: TGTGCCAGCAGTTCGCTCGGACAGGGGGATCAGCCCCAGCATTTT

D: TRBD1
J: TRBJ1-4
V: TRBV5-1
size: few
CDR3: CASSLLQGAGEKLFF
DNA: TGCGCCAGCAGCCTTTTACAGGGGGCCGGGGAAAAACTGTTTTTT

D: TRBD1
J: TRBJ2-2
V: TRBV4-1
size: -
CDR3: CASRLQQGPNTGELFF
DNA: TGCGCCAGCAGACTACAACAGGGGCCGAACACCGGGGAGCTGTTTTTT

D: TRBD2
J: TRBJ2-3
V: TRBV5-6
size: -
CDR3: CASSLYSGSADTQYF
DNA: TGTGCCAGCAGCTTGTATAGCGGGAGTGCAGATACGCAGTATTTT

D: -
J: TRBJ1-1
V: TRBV19
size: once
CDR3: CASSIAAGNTEAFF
DNA: TGTGCCAGTAGTATAGCGGCGGGAAACACTGAAGCTTTCTTT

D: -
J: TRBJ2-7
V: TRBV5-1
size: -
CDR3: CASSLGGGHEQYF
DNA: TGCGCCAGCAGCTTGGGGGGGGGCCACGAGCAGTACTTC

D: -
J: TRBJ2-2
V: TRBV18
size: -
CDR3: CASSDRRDGELFF
DNA: TGTGCCAGCTCAGACAGGAGAGACGGGGAGCTGTTTTTT

D: -
J: TRBJ2-1
V: TRBV19
size: -
CDR3: CASSIRRVNEQFF
DNA: TGTGCCAGTAGTATAAGAAGAGTCAATGAGCAGTTCTTC

D: -
J: TRBJ2-7
V: TRBV5-1
size: -
CDR3: CASSLGGILGFYEQYF
DNA: TGCGCCAGCAGCTTGGGGGGCATTTTAGGCTTTTACGAGCAGTACTTC

D: -
J: TRBJ2-2
V: TRBV6-1
size: -
CDR3: CASSGPRDKRRTGELFF
DNA: TGTGCCAGCAGTGGACCCCGGGACAAGCGAAGGACCGGGGAGCTGTTTTTT

D: TRBD1
J: TRBJ1-2
V: TRBV6-6
size: -
CDR3: CASSPGQGGYTF
DNA: TGTGCCAGCAGTCCCGGACAGGGTGGCTACACCTTC

D: -
J: TRBJ2-2
V: TRBV6-5
size: -
CDR3: CASSTQGSGELFF
DNA: TGTGCCAGCAGTACACAGGGTTCCGGGGAGCTGTTTTTT

D: TRBD1
J: TRBJ1-4
V: TRBV2
size: -
CDR3: CASTEDRGNGEKLFF
DNA: TGTGCCAGCACCGAGGACAGGGGTAACGGTGAAAAACTGTTTTTT

D: TRBD1
J: TRBJ2-7
V: TRBV7-9
size: -
CDR3: CASSPRDRAHEQYF
DNA: TGTGCCAGCAGCCCCCGGGACAGGGCGCACGAGCAGTACTTC